This entry lists 26 T cell receptor beta chains sequenced from one sample in a study of control samples from healthy donors and cancer patients (dated by TCRdb to about 2020). The method was the immunoSEQ multiplex PCR assay. Sourced from immuneACCESS, this table was stored by TCRdb with only in-frame sequences that have V and J called. A share of the clones is absent; for the studies checked, an unresolved V gene accounts for under half, and the remainder has no known explanation. The sample has about 79,000 clones on record, approximately 93% of them singletons. Roughly 1.2% of the sample is in the top ten clones. Sequenced input: PBMCs. Receptor source: a woman aged 40 to 49 with lung cancer.

The genes are TRBV6-5 and TRBJ1-1, with D unresolved. Germline loops: CDR1 MNHEY, CDR2 SVGAGI. The germline V and J ends were trimmed by 10 bases and 0 bases, with 15 bases remaining between them. This CDR3 spans 14 amino acids. This CDR3 is CATARFGMNTEAFF. The CDR3 bases are TGTGCCACCGCCAGGTTCGGTATGAACACTGAAGCTTTCTTT.

J is TRBJ1-1 and V is TRBV5-1; 8 bases map to TRBD1. V lost 0 bases to trimming and J lost 0 bases; unmatched junction nucleotides: 1. Germline V CDR1 and CDR2: SGHRS, YFSETQ. The CDR3 runs to 15 residues. CDR3 nucleotides: TGCGCCAGCAGCTTGGGACAGGGGATGAACACTGAAGCTTTCTTT. Encoded protein: CASSLGQGMNTEAFF.

This clone showed up just a few times. V and J are TRBV10-2 and TRBJ1-6; D gene unclear. Germline V gene sequence: CDR1 WSHSY, CDR2 SAAADI. This CDR3 contains 20 residues. V shed 8 bases and J shed 3 bases, with 29 bases lying between them. CDR3 loop: CASSPPGHSFTDYYNSPLHF. The CDR3 bases are TGCGCCAGCTCCCCTCCCGGGCATTCTTTCACGGACTACTATAATTCACCCCTCCACTTT.

The rearrangement joins TRBV4-1 to TRBJ2-3; D is perhaps TRBD1 (5 bases). CDR1 is MGHRA, CDR2 YSYEKL, per germline. The CDR3 contains 15 residues. V was trimmed by 0 bases and J by 7 bases, leaving 14 bases between them. CDR3 nucleotides: TGCGCCAGCAGCCAAGATCGCGGACAAGACAATACGCAGTATTTT. Translation: CASSQDRGQDNTQYF.

This clone was recorded only once. The rearrangement uses TRBV5-1 and TRBJ2-5, with D perhaps TRBD2 (5 bases). Per the germline V gene, CDR1 is SGHRS and CDR2 is YFSETQ. Trimming took 4 bases from V and 3 from J, leaving 13 bases between them. The CDR3 covers 14 residues. CDR3 nucleotide sequence: TGCGCCAGCAGCCCCGCGGGCCAGAAAGAGACCCAGTACTTC. Amino acids: CASSPAGQKETQYF.

This clone was found a few times. The gene calls are TRBV19 and TRBJ1-4, with D tentatively TRBD1 (5 bases). Germline V gene lookup returns CDR1 LNHDA and CDR2 SQIVND (reference sequence). CDR3 length: 14 amino acids. Trimming took off 2 bases at V and 5 bases at J, with 9 bases between the two ends. The CDR3 region is CASSIRTPNEKLFF. The CDR3 DNA reads TGTGCCAGTAGTATACGGACACCGAATGAAAAACTGTTTTTT.

The chain's CDR3 is CASTTWQETQYF. In DNA, the CDR3 is TGTGCCAGCACGACGTGGCAAGAGACCCAGTACTTC. The chain recombines TRBV6-5 with TRBJ2-5; D unresolved. From germline, CDR1 is MNHEY and CDR2 SVGAGI. V lost 7 bases and J 2 bases, leaving 8 bases between the germline ends. This CDR3 comprises 12 residues.

The chain carries TRBV5-1 and TRBJ2-3, with D possibly TRBD2 on 5 matching bases. The CDR3 consists of 14 residues. Between the trimmed V and J ends, which lost 1 base and 3 bases, there was a span of 9 bases. The germline CDR1 and CDR2 sequences are SGHRS and YFSETQ. In DNA, the CDR3 is TGCGCCAGCAGCTTGACCCGGGGAACAGATACGCAGTATTTT. Amino acid sequence: CASSLTRGTDTQYF.

Here the CDR3 DNA reads TGTGCCAGCAGGGCTAGTACAGGGTGGGACACTGAAGCTTTCTTT. Amino acids: CASRASTGWDTEAFF. The chain couples TRBV6-5 to TRBJ1-1; perhaps TRBD1 as D (6 bases). The CDR3 is made up of 15 amino acids. Between the trimmed V and J ends, which lost 6 bases and 3 bases, there was a span of 17 bases. CDR1 and CDR2 from the germline V gene are MNHEY and SVGAGI.

The CDR3 bases are TGCGCCAGCAGCCCCCTACCCCCAGGTAATAGCAATCAGCCCCAGCATTTT. Protein product: CASSPLPPGNSNQPQHF. The chain has TRBV4-1 and TRBJ1-5; no definite D call. Trimming took off 4 bases at V and 0 bases at J, with 16 bases between the two ends. The CDR3 totals 17 residues. Germline assignment: CDR1 MGHRA and CDR2 YSYEKL.

The CDR3 region is CASSPGTVGTDTQYF. For the CDR3, the DNA is TGTGCCAGCAGCCCAGGGACGGTGGGGACAGATACGCAGTATTTT. This rearrangement joins TRBV5-4 to TRBJ2-3; D tentatively fits TRBD1 or TRBD2 (5 bases each). Germline assignment: CDR1 SGHNT and CDR2 YYREEE (reference sequence). The CDR3 consists of 15 residues. Trimming stripped 4 bases from V and 3 bases from J, with 15 bases between. Full variable domain (outside the CDR3, taken from reference TRBV5-4 and TRBJ2-3): ETGVTQSPTHLIKTRGQQVTLRCSSQSGHNTVSWYQQALGQGPQFIFQYYREEENGRGNFPPRFSGLQFPNYSSELNVNALELDDSALYLCASSPGTVGTDTQYFGPGTRLTVL.

The rearrangement links TRBV19 to TRBJ2-2; D is perhaps TRBD2 (5 bases). This CDR3 is built from 14 residues. The germline gives CDR1 LNHDA, CDR2 SQIVND (reference sequence). Trimming took 8 bases from V and 2 from J, leaving 12 bases between them. The DNA of the CDR3 is TGTGCCAGTCGGGATCCTGGAAACACCGGGGAGCTGTTTTTT. Protein product: CASRDPGNTGELFF.

The chain combines TRBV21-1 with TRBJ2-3; the D call of TRBD2 is as the table states it, not checked on the DNA. TRBV21-1 is classified as a pseudogene. The CDR3 totals 14 residues. CDR3 bases: TGTGCCAGCGGGACTAGCGGGGGGGCAGATACGCAGTATTTT. Protein sequence: CASGTSGGADTQYF.

The V and J genes are TRBV28 and TRBJ2-2, with a possible D match to TRBD1 (8 bases). CDR1 and CDR2 from the germline V gene are MDHEN and SYDVKM. Between the trimmed V and J ends, which lost 5 bases and 1 base, there was a span of 14 bases. This CDR3 comprises 16 residues. This chain's CDR3 is CASSTGGGLNTGELFF. In DNA form, the CDR3 reads TGTGCCAGCAGTACAGGGGGGGGACTGAACACCGGGGAGCTGTTTTTT.

The V call is TRBV4-2, the J call TRBJ2-2, with D tentatively TRBD2 (5 bases). Germline CDR1 is LGHNA and CDR2 is YNFKEQ. Trimming left V 0 bases short and J 8 bases short, with 7 bases between. This CDR3 has 13 residues. CDR3 nucleotides: TGTGCCAGCAGCCAAGAAATAGCGGGGGAGCTGTTTTTT. Amino acid sequence: CASSQEIAGELFF.

The gene calls are TRBV13 and TRBJ1-4; unclear D gene. Between the trimmed V and J ends, which lost 2 bases and 5 bases, there was a span of 6 bases. Per the germline V gene, CDR1 is PRHDT and CDR2 is FYEKMQ (reference sequence). This CDR3 is 13 amino acids long. The CDR3 nucleotides read TGTGCCAGCAGCTTATCTATAAATGAAAAACTGTTTTTT. Translation gives CASSLSINEKLFF.

The rearrangement joins TRBV5-5 to TRBJ2-7; TRBD1 matches 9 bases. Germline V gene sequence: CDR1 SGHKS, CDR2 YYEKEE (reference sequence). CDR3 length: 20 amino acids. Trimming at V came to 3 bases and at J to 5 bases, leaving 24 bases not matched to a gene. The CDR3 protein is CASSSWPGTGNFIMSDEQYF. The DNA of the CDR3 is TGTGCCAGCAGCTCGTGGCCGGGGACAGGGAATTTTATTATGTCCGACGAGCAGTACTTC.

This clone was counted a few times. The chain joins TRBV5-1 to TRBJ1-5; D remains ambiguous. CDR3 length: 13 amino acids. Germline values: CDR1 SGHRS, CDR2 YFSETQ. With 5 bases removed from V and 5 bases from J, the gap between germline ends came to 11 bases. The CDR3 region has the DNA TGCGCCAGCAGGCAGCATGGAGATCAGCCCCAGCATTTT. Protein sequence: CASRQHGDQPQHF.

The genes are TRBV7-9 and TRBJ1-1, with TRBD1 matching over 8 bases. The CDR3 spans 15 residues. The trim removed 3 bases at V and 0 bases at J, leaving 3 bases unmatched. The V gene's germline CDR1 is SEHNR and CDR2 FQNEAQ (reference sequence). The CDR3 DNA reads as TGTGCCAGCAGCTTGAGGGGACAGGTGAACACTGAAGCTTTCTTT. Translation gives CASSLRGQVNTEAFF.

The chain links TRBV5-1 to TRBJ1-1, with 8 nucleotides matching TRBD1. The V gene end was trimmed by 4 bases and the J gene end by 5 bases; junction bases not matched to a gene: 10. CDR1 is SGHRS and CDR2 is YFSETQ in the germline V gene. The CDR3 length is 15 residues. The CDR3 nucleotides are TGCGCCAGCAGCCCAGGACAGGGAGGGGGGACTGAAGCTTTCTTT. Encoded protein: CASSPGQGGGTEAFF.

The J gene is TRBJ1-2, the V gene TRBV5-4; D gene unclear. CDR1 is SGHNT and CDR2 is YYREEE in the germline V gene (reference sequence). The CDR3 runs 14 residues. Trimming took 0 bases from V and 2 from J, leaving 8 bases between them. CDR3 nucleotide sequence: TGTGCCAGCAGCTTGGTTTCAGCCAACTATGGCTACACCTTC. This encodes CASSLVSANYGYTF.

This clone was recorded a few times. The genes are TRBV11-1 and TRBJ1-1, with 7 nucleotides matching TRBD1. The length of the CDR3 is 15 residues. CDR1 SGHAT and CDR2 FQDESV come from the germline V gene (reference sequence). Trimming took 5 bases from V and 6 from J; bases not matched to a gene: 12. The CDR3 spells CASSVQPDRVAEAFF. CDR3 in DNA: TGTGCCAGCAGCGTACAGCCAGACAGGGTGGCTGAAGCTTTCTTT.

J is TRBJ2-2 and V is TRBV6-4; unclear D gene. The CDR3 contains 15 residues. Trimming shortened V by 6 bases and J by 0 bases, and 11 bases separated the two germline ends. The V gene's germline CDR1 is MRHNA and CDR2 SNTAGT. The CDR3 sequence is CASSVNNANTGELFF. The CDR3 DNA is TGTGCCAGCAGCGTAAATAACGCGAACACCGGGGAGCTGTTTTTT.

J is TRBJ1-2 and V is TRBV7-9, with a weak D call TRBD1 (5 bases). Germline V CDR1 and CDR2: SEHNR, FQNEAQ (reference sequence). This CDR3 contains 12 residues. V shed 9 bases and J shed 2 bases, with 10 bases lying between them. CDR3 in amino acids: CASNRDNYGYTF. In nucleotides, the CDR3 is TGTGCCAGTAACCGGGACAACTATGGCTACACCTTC.

The J gene is TRBJ2-1, the V gene TRBV5-1, with TRBD2 matching over 7 bases. With V trimmed by 0 bases and J by 10 bases, 4 bases remained unmatched. From germline, CDR1 is SGHRS and CDR2 YFSETQ. The CDR3 sequence is 13 residues long. CDR3 coding DNA: TGCGCCAGCAGCTTGGGGCTAGCGGAGGAGCAGTTCTTC. This codes for CASSLGLAEEQFF.

This chain connects TRBV6-5 to TRBJ2-1, with TRBD1 matching over 9 bases. The CDR3 is 13 residues long. Per germline, CDR1 MNHEY and CDR2 SVGAGI. V lost 6 bases to trimming and J lost 9 bases; unmatched junction nucleotides: 6. CDR3 residues: CASSRDRAVEQFF. The CDR3 DNA follows: TGTGCCAGCAGCCGGGACAGGGCGGTTGAGCAGTTCTTC.